The next 17 T cell receptor beta chains were all read from a single sample in a study of Tregs in tolerant kidney transplant recipients. Here immunoSEQ multiplex PCR was the method, and the copy in TCRdb shows in-frame clones only, minus some. The sample holds 84,000 or so clones, 80% to 95% seen once. Recipients received nonmyeloablative bone marrow transplants from related graft donors, with transient mixed chimerism. Here the sequenced sample was CD4+ T cells from blood (PBMCs), taken 12 months after the transplant. Receptors originate from a human patient who received a combined kidney and bone marrow transplant. The graft donor may have contributed some T cells.

CDR3 residues: CSAPDTEAFF. The CDR3 bases are TGCAGTGCTCCGGACACTGAAGCTTTCTTT. The chain joins TRBV20-1 to TRBJ1-1; no clear D. Germline-derived CDR1 and CDR2 are DFQATT and SNEGSKA (reference sequence). This CDR3 has 10 amino acids. Trimming pared 5 bases from V and 3 bases from J, leaving 4 bases between.

The gene calls are TRBV5-1 and TRBJ2-1; TRBD2 matches at 8 bases. The ends lost 3 bases at V and 7 bases at J; junction bases unmatched: 9. The germline gives CDR1 SGHRS, CDR2 YFSETQ. The CDR3 runs 15 residues. The DNA for the CDR3 is TGCGCCAGCAGCTCCATCCCAGCGGGAGAGAATGAGCAGTTCTTC. Translated: CASSSIPAGENEQFF.

The V and J genes are TRBV5-6 and TRBJ2-2; tentative D call: TRBD1 (5 bases). The germline V and J ends were trimmed by 4 bases and 4 bases, with 23 bases remaining between them. The CDR3 runs 18 residues. The germline gives CDR1 SGHDT, CDR2 YYEEEE. The CDR3 region is CASSRLIPFRQGTGELFF. As DNA, the CDR3 is TGTGCCAGCAGCCGCTTAATTCCGTTTCGGCAGGGCACCGGGGAGCTGTTTTTT.

The chain carries TRBV19 and TRBJ1-1; TRBD1 agrees at 11 bases. Germline V lookup: CDR1 LNHDA, CDR2 SQIVND (reference sequence). This CDR3 contains 16 residues. J gave up 4 bases and V 6 bases, and 10 bases lay outside the gene matches. CDR3 loop: CASSRTGGARGTEAFF. CDR3 sequence (DNA): TGTGCCAGTAGCCGGACAGGGGGCGCCCGGGGCACTGAAGCTTTCTTT.

The chain links TRBV6-5 to TRBJ2-3; D is ambiguous. The CDR3 loop spans 14 amino acids. Looked up from germline, CDR1 is MNHEY and CDR2 is SVGAGI. V was cut by 6 bases and J by 0 bases, with 10 bases left in between. CDR3 amino acids: CASSSVGSTDTQYF. The CDR3 region has the DNA TGTGCCAGCAGCTCGGTTGGTAGCACAGATACGCAGTATTTT.

The CDR3 DNA is TGTGCCAGCAGCTTAACCCTAGCTTTGGATACGCAGTATTTT. It yields the protein CASSLTLALDTQYF. This chain uses TRBV11-2 with TRBJ2-3; a weak D match, TRBD2 (5 bases). This CDR3 is 14 amino acids long. Per the germline V gene, CDR1 is SGHAT and CDR2 is FQNNGV. The ends were cut back, 2 bases at V and 6 bases at J, with 12 bases in the middle.

On this clone itself: The junction does not match germline at one end; this may be a read error. The chain recombines TRBV11-3 with TRBJ1-6, with D possibly being TRBD1 (5 bases). This CDR3 is built from 14 residues. Germline CDR1 is SGHNT and CDR2 is YENEEA. The CDR3: CASSWGRENSPLHF. The CDR3 region has the DNA TGTGCCAGCAGCTGGGGCAGGGAAAATTCCCCCCTCCACTTT.

This sequence joins TRBV4-1 and TRBJ1-4; perhaps TRBD1 as D (6 bases). This CDR3 comprises 20 residues. Trimming pared 4 bases from V and 7 bases from J, leaving 31 bases between. Germline V CDR1 and CDR2: MGHRA, YSYEKL. For the CDR3, the DNA is TGCGCCAGCAGCCCCCAAGGCGGGGGGGAGGGGGGGATTGAGGGTGAAAAACTGTTTTTT. It specifies CASSPQGGGEGGIEGEKLFF.

The chain employs TRBV19 and TRBJ1-5; D remains unclear. The V and J ends lost 7 bases and 6 bases respectively, with 19 bases between them. The CDR3 totals 15 residues. Germline lookup yields CDR1 LNHDA and CDR2 SQIVND (reference sequence). This CDR3 is CASTPHGGSGQPQHF. The CDR3 DNA sequence: TGTGCCAGTACCCCCCACGGAGGGAGCGGTCAGCCCCAGCATTTT.

The gene calls are TRBV10-3 and TRBJ2-1, with TRBD2 matching 8 bases. CDR3 length: 16 amino acids. Germline CDR1 ENHRY, CDR2 SYGVKD. Losses at the gene ends were 5 bases for V and 5 bases for J; bases not matched to a gene: 11. The CDR3, as DNA: TGTGCCATCAGTATCATCGGGAGGGCCGGGAACAATGAGCAGTTCTTC. Translating it yields CAISIIGRAGNNEQFF.

V and J are TRBV9 and TRBJ1-1, with unresolved D. The germline V and J ends were trimmed by 3 bases and 1 base, with 7 bases remaining between them. CDR1 and CDR2 from the germline V gene are SGDLS and YYNGEE. This CDR3 comprises 13 residues. The CDR3 region has the DNA TGTGCCAGCAGCGCCCGGGGGAACACTGAAGCTTTCTTT. Its translation: CASSARGNTEAFF.

The chain combines TRBV5-1 with TRBJ2-3; D might be TRBD1 (5 bases). Trimming shortened V by 0 bases and J by 0 bases, and 20 bases separated the two germline ends. The CDR3 length is 19 residues. CDR1 and CDR2 (germline): SGHRS, YFSETQ. The CDR3 spells CASSLESAGNRFSTDTQYF. Here the CDR3 DNA reads TGCGCCAGCAGCTTGGAGTCCGCAGGGAATCGTTTTAGCACAGATACGCAGTATTTT.

The V call is TRBV18, the J call TRBJ2-3; 8 bases align to TRBD2. Looked up from germline, CDR1 is KGHSH and CDR2 is LQKENI. The CDR3 consists of 15 residues. Trimming took 2 bases from V and 3 from J; bases not matched to a gene: 4. The CDR3 DNA reads TGTGCCAGCTCACCAACTAGCGGTGCTACAGATACGCAGTATTTT. Encoded protein: CASSPTSGATDTQYF. The full variable domain, with the rest looked up from reference TRBV18 and TRBJ2-3, is NAGVMQNPRHLVRRRGQEARLRCSPMKGHSHVYWYRQLPEEGLKFMVYLQKENIIDESGMPKERFSAEFPKEGPSILRIQQVVRGDSAAYFCASSPTSGATDTQYFGPGTRLTVL.

The chain recombines TRBV18 with TRBJ2-2; weak D call: TRBD1 (6 bases). Trimming stripped 1 base from V and 4 bases from J, with 10 bases between. Germline-derived CDR1 and CDR2 are KGHSH and LQKENI. CDR3 size: 15 residues. The CDR3 region is CASSPQGVITGELFF. Here the CDR3 DNA reads TGTGCCAGCTCACCACAGGGGGTCATCACCGGGGAGCTGTTTTTT.

The V gene is TRBV4-1, the J gene TRBJ2-1; 11 bases match TRBD2. The CDR3 is 16 amino acids. Germline loops: CDR1 MGHRA, CDR2 YSYEKL. V lost 2 bases, J lost 12 bases, and 12 bases stayed unmatched. CDR3 sequence: CASSQLGVAGGPGQFF. Here the CDR3 DNA reads TGCGCCAGCAGCCAACTGGGTGTAGCGGGAGGGCCGGGGCAGTTCTTC.

The V and J genes are TRBV7-3 and TRBJ2-3, with 8 bases fitting TRBD1. This CDR3 has 15 residues. Per the germline V gene, CDR1 is SGHTA and CDR2 is FQGTGA. After removal of 5 bases from V and 2 bases from J, the junction contained 6 bases not matched to a gene. The CDR3 spells CASSPGTGPTDTQYF. The DNA for the CDR3 is TGTGCCAGCAGCCCCGGGACAGGACCCACAGATACGCAGTATTTT.

The chain employs TRBV7-7 and TRBJ2-1; D is perhaps TRBD1 (5 bases). V was shortened by 3 bases and J by 5 bases, with 8 bases between the two germline ends. CDR3 size: 13 residues. Looked up from germline, CDR1 is SSHAT and CDR2 is FNYEAQ (reference sequence). The CDR3 protein is CASSLGRDNEQFF. CDR3 nucleotide sequence: TGTGCCAGCAGCTTGGGCAGGGACAATGAGCAGTTCTTC.